Below, one T cell receptor beta chain is given with its context. Its cognate antigen is unknown. Produced via immunoSEQ multiplex PCR; TCRdb's table is partial and in-frame only. The sample consists of 70,000 or so clones, 90% to 95% of them appearing once. The sample belongs to a study of T cell clones after liver transplantation. As for the study in general: A pre-transplant mixed lymphocyte reaction with TCRbeta sequencing defined graft-donor-reactive clones followed in post-transplant blood. Three of eight recipients were HCV-positive; others had non-autoimmune, non-viral indications. Subjects received no induction therapy and standard immunosuppression until randomization at 12-24 months post-transplant.

Germline V gene lookup returns CDR1 MDHEN and CDR2 SYDVKM. V was clipped by 6 bases and J by 10 bases; unmatched bases: 15. The length of the CDR3 is 16 residues. Broader study findings: Donor-reactive sequences fell more than third party-reactive ones, suggesting partial deletion.

V is TRBV28 and J is TRBJ2-3; TRBD2 matches 11 bases. The input for sequencing was CD4+ T cells from blood, taken less than 27 months after liver transplant. The receptor comes from a human patient who received a liver transplant. Some T cells could come from the graft donor. Written as DNA, the CDR3 is TGTGCCAGCAGGCCCGAATTAGCGGGAGGGAGGAGGGCGCAGTATTTT. This gives the protein CASRPELAGGRRAQYF.